The 18 T cell receptor beta chains below were found in one sample sequenced in a study of blood T cells in healthy people across ages. A second PCR, run for roughly 7 to 12 cycles, used a sample-barcoded 5' primer plus a J-beta primer mix. TCRdb fed the 5' RACE reads into MiXCR, producing one record per CDR3 protein. The data contain roughly 1,500,000 distinct CDR3 sequences, around 42% of them seen just once; the ten biggest clones take up roughly 8.2%. Sequenced sample: blood. These receptors were obtained from a woman between 18 and 29 years old in good health.

The chain joins TRBV2 to TRBJ2-7; the D is unclear. Trimming left V 6 bases short and J 3 bases short, with 12 bases between. Germline V gene data show CDR1 as SNHLY and CDR2 as FYNNEI. The CDR3 length is 13 residues. The CDR3 nucleotides read TGTGCCAGCAGCGAAAGGGCCGGCTACGAGCAGTACTTC. Amino acid sequence: CASSERAGYEQYF.

This clonotype showed up many times. The chain employs TRBV2 and TRBJ2-1, with TRBD2 as a possible D gene (5 bases). With 4 bases removed from V and 9 bases from J, the gap between germline ends came to 16 bases. This CDR3 is 14 amino acids long. Germline V lookup: CDR1 SNHLY, CDR2 FYNNEI. In DNA, the CDR3 is TGTGCCAGCAGTGGTAGTGGGAGTATGGTTGAGCAGTTCTTC. Protein sequence: CASSGSGSMVEQFF.

This chain links TRBV5-1 with TRBJ1-2, with a tentative D call TRBD1 (5 bases). This CDR3 spans 14 amino acids. V was trimmed by 2 bases and J by 4 bases, leaving 12 bases between them. Looked up from germline, CDR1 is SGHRS and CDR2 is YFSETQ. This CDR3 reads CASSFSSGAYGYTF. CDR3 nucleotide sequence: TGCGCCAGCAGCTTTTCGTCCGGGGCCTATGGCTACACCTTC.

This clonotype was detected a few times. The rearrangement links TRBV5-1 to TRBJ2-7; 9 nucleotides align to TRBD2. Trimming cost V 4 bases and J 3 bases; bases outside gene matches: 17. This CDR3 contains 18 residues. CDR1 and CDR2 from the germline V gene are SGHRS and YFSETQ. The CDR3, as DNA: TGCGCCAGCAGCCAGGTATACGAGCGACTAGCGGAAAACTACGAGCAGTACTTC. The encoded protein is CASSQVYERLAENYEQYF.

Ten or more counts support this clonotype. The genes are TRBV20-1 and TRBJ2-3, with a possible D match to TRBD2 (5 bases). This CDR3 is 17 amino acids long. V was trimmed by 0 bases and J by 0 bases, leaving 16 bases between them. Germline values: CDR1 DFQATT, CDR2 SNEGSKA (reference sequence). Here the CDR3 reads CSARDFGSGVSTDTQYF. The CDR3 nucleotides are TGCAGTGCTAGAGATTTCGGCAGCGGAGTTAGCACAGATACGCAGTATTTT.

Turning to this clonotype: At one boundary the junction diverges from the germline segment, which might be a read error. The chain combines TRBV7-3 with TRBJ2-7, with no clear D. There are 13 residues in the CDR3. The germline V gene has CDR1 SGHTA and CDR2 FQGTGA. The DNA for the CDR3 is TGTGCCGGCAGCGAAGACGGATTGGGTGGGCAGTACTTC. It encodes CAGSEDGLGGQYF.

The V call is TRBV5-5, the J call TRBJ1-1; D gene ambiguous. V was cut by 3 bases and J by 0 bases, with 12 bases left in between. Germline V lookup: CDR1 SGHKS, CDR2 YYEKEE (reference sequence). The CDR3 is 15 residues long. The CDR3 nucleotides are TGTGCCAGCAGCTCGGCAGGATCTATGAACACTGAAGCTTTCTTT. Amino acids: CASSSAGSMNTEAFF.

This clonotype was detected a few times. The chain combines TRBV6-5 with TRBJ2-7, with D possibly matching TRBD1 (6 bases). CDR3 length equals 14 residues. V lost 4 bases to trimming and J lost 7 bases, with 17 bases between them. The germline V gene encodes CDR1 MNHEY and CDR2 SVGAGI. CDR3 sequence: CASSSPQGIREQYF. CDR3 bases: TGTGCCAGCAGTTCCCCACAGGGTATAAGGGAGCAGTACTTC.

J is TRBJ1-6 and V is TRBV6-5, with no clear D. Germline values: CDR1 MNHEY, CDR2 SVGAGI. With 5 bases removed from V and 14 bases from J, the gap between germline ends came to 22 bases. The CDR3 is 15 residues long. The CDR3 protein is CASSHGQDQGGALHF. In DNA form, the CDR3 reads TGTGCCAGCAGTCACGGCCAGGATCAAGGTGGTGCCCTCCACTTT.

This clonotype appeared a few times. The chain couples TRBV6-6 to TRBJ2-1, with 15 positions matching TRBD2. The CDR3 has 15 residues. J lost 7 bases, V lost 8 bases, and 6 bases had no gene match. Germline CDR1 MNHNY, CDR2 SVGAGI (reference sequence). For the CDR3, the DNA is TGTGCCAGCGGAAGAGGACTAGCGGGAGGGAATGAGCAGTTCTTC. This encodes CASGRGLAGGNEQFF.

The rearrangement uses TRBV2 and TRBJ1-2; D remains unclear. Germline lookup yields CDR1 SNHLY and CDR2 FYNNEI. The CDR3 has 13 residues. V was cut by 4 bases and J by 4 bases, with 10 bases left in between. The CDR3 DNA follows: TGTGCCAGCAGTGTGGCCGAGGGCTATGGCTACACCTTC. This codes for CASSVAEGYGYTF. Supplemented by reference TRBV2 and TRBJ1-2, the full variable domain reads EPEVTQTPSHQVTQMGQEVILRCVPISNHLYFYWYRQILGQKVEFLVSFYNNEISEKSEIFDDQFSVERPDGSNFTLKIRSTKLEDSAMYFCASSVAEGYGYTFGSGTRLTVV.

The rearrangement links TRBV30 to TRBJ1-1, with D maybe TRBD1 (6 bases). The germline CDR1 and CDR2 sequences are GTSNPN and SVGIG (reference sequence). V was clipped by 4 bases and J by 2 bases, with 23 bases between them. This CDR3 spans 17 amino acids. The CDR3: CAWTLPTIQGSNTEAFF. The CDR3 coding sequence is TGTGCCTGGACCCTCCCAACGATACAGGGAAGTAACACTGAAGCTTTCTTT. Together with reference TRBV30 and TRBJ1-1, the CDR3 gives the full variable domain: SQTIHQWPATLVQPVGSPLSLECTVEGTSNPNLYWYRQAAGRGLQLLFYSVGIGQISSEVPQNLSASRPQDRQFILSSKKLLLSDSGFYLCAWTLPTIQGSNTEAFFGQGTRLTVV.

This clonotype has only a few counts. This chain joins TRBV27 and TRBJ2-7, with D perhaps given as TRBD1 or TRBD2 (5 bases each). The CDR3 extends over 12 amino acids. Per germline, CDR1 MNHEY and CDR2 SMNVEV (reference sequence). Trimming removed 4 bases at V and 7 bases at J, with 11 bases between. The CDR3 region is CASSSGRPEQYF. Here the CDR3 DNA reads TGTGCCAGCAGTTCGGGACGCCCGGAGCAGTACTTC.

This chain links TRBV6-1 with TRBJ2-7, with 12 positions matching TRBD2. The last part of the DNA fits TRBJ2-5 better; the J call may be wrong. Germline V CDR1 and CDR2: MNHNS, SASEGT. This CDR3 comprises 15 residues. The CDR3 coding sequence is TGTGCCAGCAGTGAATGGACTAGCGGGATGGAGACCCAGTACTTC. Protein: CASSEWTSGMETQYF.

This sequence joins TRBV3-1 and TRBJ2-7, with 8 nucleotides matching TRBD2. J gave up 4 bases and V 4 bases, and 6 bases lay outside the gene matches. CDR1 is LGHDT and CDR2 is YNNKEL in the germline V gene (reference sequence). CDR3 length: 14 amino acids. In nucleotides, the CDR3 is TGTGCCAGCAGCCCCCCGGCTAGCGGGTACGAGCAGTACTTC. It is translated as CASSPPASGYEQYF.

This clonotype was recorded once. This chain joins TRBV6-2 or TRBV6-3 and TRBJ2-1, with 8 bases aligning to TRBD2. The CDR3 totals 20 residues. CDR1 is MNHEY and CDR2 is SVGEGT in the germline V gene. Unmatched junction bases numbered 15, after V lost 2 bases and J lost 0 bases. CDR3 loop: CASSYREGGGLVSSYNEQFF. CDR3 DNA: TGTGCCAGCAGTTACCGGGAGGGGGGAGGACTCGTCAGCTCCTACAATGAGCAGTTCTTC.

This chain uses TRBV6-5 with TRBJ1-6, with 10 nucleotides matching TRBD1. There are 16 residues in the CDR3. Looked up from germline, CDR1 is MNHEY and CDR2 is SVGAGI. J lost 8 bases, V lost 6 bases, and 10 bases had no gene match. The CDR3 protein is CASSFGTGASDSPLHF. The CDR3 bases are TGTGCCAGCAGCTTCGGGACAGGGGCTTCGGATTCACCCCTCCACTTT.

The chain has TRBV4-1 and TRBJ1-4; D might be TRBD1 (5 bases). V gave up 2 bases and J gave up 4 bases, with 11 bases separating them. The CDR3 is 15 amino acids. Germline values: CDR1 MGHRA, CDR2 YSYEKL. CDR3 protein: CASSQFTGGNEKLFF. The DNA of the CDR3 is TGCGCCAGCAGCCAATTCACCGGGGGTAATGAAAAACTGTTTTTT.